Each of the 29 T cell receptor beta chains below was sequenced from the same sample in a study of blood T cell repertoires in COVID-19. The assay was immunoSEQ multiplex PCR, and TCRdb's table has in-frame clones only and misses some. The sample comprises around 39,000 clones, about nine tenths of which are singletons, and 9.5% to 13% rests with the top ten. Specimen: peripheral blood. The receptors shown here come from a man aged 70 or older with acute or convalescent COVID-19.

This clone came up once. This sequence joins TRBV29-1 and TRBJ2-5; possible D gene TRBD2, 7 bases. Trimming left V 4 bases short and J 9 bases short, with 15 bases between. The CDR3 spans 12 residues. Germline values: CDR1 SQVTM, CDR2 ANQGSEA. The CDR3 coding sequence is TGCAGCGTTGCTGGCGAGGGGGGGGCCCAGTACTTC. Its protein product is CSVAGEGGAQYF.

The chain links TRBV12-3 or TRBV12-4 to TRBJ1-2; D remains ambiguous. V lost 1 base and J lost 7, with 7 bases in between. The CDR3 contains 12 residues. The CDR3 region is CASSLVASGYTF. CDR3 DNA sequence: TGTGCCAGCAGTTTAGTCGCTAGTGGCTACACCTTC.

The gene calls are TRBV27 and TRBJ1-1; D not certain. This CDR3 is 14 amino acids long. Germline lookup yields CDR1 MNHEY and CDR2 SMNVEV (reference sequence). Trimming removed 4 bases from V and 8 bases from J, with 17 bases in between. DNA for the CDR3: TGTGCCAGCAGTTCGGGGAGGGCGACACTGGAAGCTTTCTTT. Translating it yields CASSSGRATLEAFF.

V gene TRBV4-2 combines with J gene TRBJ1-6; 7 bases align to TRBD1. This CDR3 comprises 16 residues. The V segment lost 0 bases and the J segment 5 bases; nucleotides outside the gene matches: 4. Germline V CDR1 and CDR2: LGHNA, YNFKEQ. The CDR3: CASSQDIGTDNSPLHF. For the CDR3, the DNA is TGTGCCAGCAGCCAAGATATCGGGACAGATAATTCACCCCTCCACTTT.

The V and J genes are TRBV18 and TRBJ1-4; 9 bases fit TRBD1. CDR1 is KGHSH, CDR2 LQKENI, per germline. V lost 5 bases and J lost 5; bases outside the gene matches: 6. The CDR3 is 15 amino acids. CDR3 nucleotide sequence: TGTGCCAGCTCAAAAGGGACAGGGTTAAATGAAAAACTGTTTTTT. Residues: CASSKGTGLNEKLFF.

J is TRBJ2-3 and V is TRBV10-3; a weak D match, TRBD2 (6 bases). The CDR3 is 13 residues long. Trimming took 11 bases from V and 4 from J, leaving 16 bases between them. The V gene's germline CDR1 is ENHRY and CDR2 SYGVKD. The CDR3 bases are TGTGCCGTCGGGGGTAGCGTTGCAGATACGCAGTATTTT. Encoded protein: CAVGGSVADTQYF.

This clone was detected only once. This chain connects TRBV11-3 to TRBJ2-1; TRBD2 is a possible D gene (5 bases). V lost 5 bases and J lost 5, with 19 bases in between. Germline CDR1 and CDR2: SGHNT and YENEEA. This CDR3 comprises 16 residues. The CDR3 loop reads CASSPSRGSTDNEQFF. CDR3 DNA: TGTGCCAGCAGCCCTAGTCGTGGGAGTACGGACAATGAGCAGTTCTTC.

The chain links TRBV28 to TRBJ2-1; 11 nucleotides agree with TRBD2. In germline, CDR1 is MDHEN, CDR2 SYDVKM. The CDR3 runs 17 residues. V lost 5 bases and J lost 0; bases outside the gene matches: 6. The DNA of the CDR3 is TGTGCCAGCAGTATCACTAGCGGGGGTAGCTCCTACAATGAGCAGTTCTTC. The encoded protein is CASSITSGGSSYNEQFF.

V usage is TRBV28 and J usage is TRBJ1-2; the D gene is possibly TRBD1 (6 bases). The V end was cut by 6 bases, the J end by 4 bases, with 15 bases between. CDR1 and CDR2 (germline): MDHEN, SYDVKM. CDR3 size: 14 residues. DNA of the CDR3: TGTGCCAGCAGGCCCGGGACAACACGCTATGGCTACACCTTC. It codes for CASRPGTTRYGYTF.

J is TRBJ2-3 and V is TRBV19, with TRBD2 matching 7 bases. Germline CDR1 LNHDA, CDR2 SQIVND (reference sequence). The V and J ends lost 7 bases and 0 bases, in that order; junction bases with no gene match: 7. The CDR3 contains 15 residues. CDR3 loop: CASNGGGSSTDTQYF. CDR3 in DNA: TGTGCCAGTAACGGCGGGGGATCTAGCACAGATACGCAGTATTTT.

The chain combines TRBV12-3 or TRBV12-4 with TRBJ1-5, with D uncertain. The CDR3 runs to 13 residues. V was shortened by 2 bases and J by 9 bases, with 11 bases between the two germline ends. CDR3 residues: CASSLRENGPQHF. CDR3 nucleotide sequence: TGTGCCAGCAGTTTAAGAGAAAATGGGCCCCAGCATTTT.

The chain employs TRBV11-1 and TRBJ1-1; TRBD1 might be the D (6 bases). Germline values: CDR1 SGHAT, CDR2 FQDESV (reference sequence). The CDR3 is 14 amino acids. Trimming took 0 bases from V and 1 from J, leaving 6 bases between them. The CDR3 loop is CASSLAGGNTEAFF. CDR3 coding DNA: TGTGCCAGCAGCTTAGCAGGGGGGAACACTGAAGCTTTCTTT.

The V and J genes are TRBV27 and TRBJ1-1; D possibly corresponds to TRBD1 (6 bases). The CDR3 is 15 residues long. Germline CDR1 and CDR2: MNHEY and SMNVEV (reference sequence). Trimming shortened V by 0 bases and J by 2 bases, and 10 bases separated the two germline ends. DNA of the CDR3: TGTGCCAGCAGTTTATCCGGCAGGGGAAACACTGAAGCTTTCTTT. Translated: CASSLSGRGNTEAFF.

The V and J genes are TRBV3-1 (or the pseudogene TRBV3-2) and TRBJ2-3; D is uncertain. The germline gives CDR1 LGHDT, CDR2 YNNKEL (reference sequence). The V and J ends lost 4 bases and 5 bases respectively, with 13 bases between them. The CDR3 sequence is 14 residues long. The chain's CDR3 is CASSPLTGGDTQYF. In DNA, the CDR3 is TGTGCCAGCAGCCCACTTACCGGCGGAGATACGCAGTATTTT.

The V gene is TRBV5-4, the J gene TRBJ1-2; 7 bases are a match to TRBD1. The CDR3 is 15 residues long. Germline CDR1 is SGHNT and CDR2 is YYREEE (reference sequence). V was clipped by 0 bases and J by 2 bases; unmatched bases: 4. CDR3 region: CASSLGATGNYGYTF. CDR3 nucleotides: TGTGCCAGCAGCTTGGGCGCGACAGGGAACTATGGCTACACCTTC.

The chain uses TRBV6-2 or TRBV6-3 and TRBJ2-7; D uncertain. This CDR3 region has 13 residues. V was clipped by 6 bases and J by 6 bases, with 15 bases between them. Germline V gives CDR1 MNHEY, CDR2 SVGEGT. CDR3 sequence reads: CASSRSSPGEQYF. For the CDR3, the DNA is TGTGCCAGCAGCCGAAGTTCCCCCGGCGAGCAGTACTTC.

DNA for the CDR3: TGTGCCAGCAGTGATCTTTCACCCCTCCACTTT. Amino acid sequence: CASSDLSPLHF. The V call is TRBV6-1, the J call TRBJ1-6; D unresolved. V was shortened by 3 bases and J by 9 bases, with 3 bases between the two germline ends. The CDR3 runs to 11 residues. Germline V CDR1 and CDR2: MNHNS, SASEGT.

The chain joins TRBV5-1 to TRBJ2-1; TRBD2 agrees at 7 bases. Trimming at V came to 4 bases and at J to 8 bases, leaving 9 bases not matched to a gene. The germline CDR1 and CDR2 sequences are SGHRS and YFSETQ. There are 14 residues in the CDR3. DNA for the CDR3: TGCGCCAGCAGCATGGACCAAAGCGGGGATGAGCAGTTCTTC. It is translated as CASSMDQSGDEQFF.

This chain uses TRBV7-2 with TRBJ2-2, with 8 positions matching TRBD1. Germline V CDR1 and CDR2: SGHTA, FQGNSA. This CDR3 has 13 residues. V shed 3 bases, J shed 10 bases, and the junction held 4 bases outside the gene matches. The CDR3 bases are TGTGCCAGCAGCTTCGGACAGGGTGTGGAGCTGTTTTTT. Translating it yields CASSFGQGVELFF.

The chain links TRBV18 to TRBJ1-2; TRBD1 aligns across 11 bases. The CDR3 loop spans 15 amino acids. V trimming: 6 bases; J trimming: 6 bases; junction bases outside the gene matches: 9. The germline gives CDR1 KGHSH, CDR2 LQKENI. This CDR3 is CASSKDRGPLDGYTF. CDR3 DNA sequence: TGTGCCAGCTCCAAGGACAGGGGGCCTCTGGATGGCTACACCTTC.

The rearrangement uses TRBV5-4 and TRBJ2-1, with D possibly TRBD1 on 5 matching bases. This CDR3 comprises 15 residues. The germline V gene encodes CDR1 SGHNT and CDR2 YYREEE (reference sequence). Trimming left V 0 bases short and J 2 bases short, with 9 bases between. For the CDR3, the DNA is TGTGCCAGCAGCTTGGACAGGAGCGCCTACAATGAGCAGTTCTTC. This gives the protein CASSLDRSAYNEQFF.

The chain joins TRBV6-6 to TRBJ2-7; TRBD1 agrees at 8 bases. The V segment lost 9 bases and the J segment 0 bases; nucleotides outside the gene matches: 7. Per the germline V gene, CDR1 is MNHNY and CDR2 is SVGAGI (reference sequence). This CDR3 is built from 14 residues. The CDR3 region is CASTLGTGSYEQYF. The CDR3 DNA reads TGTGCCAGTACTCTCGGGACAGGCTCCTACGAGCAGTACTTC.

The V call is TRBV7-3, the J call TRBJ2-3, with 8 bases that match TRBD2. Trimming at V came to 5 bases and at J to 5 bases, leaving 6 bases not matched to a gene. Germline V gene data show CDR1 as SGHTA and CDR2 as FQGTGA. CDR3 length equals 14 residues. The CDR3 reads CASSPSGRGDTQYF. The CDR3 DNA sequence: TGTGCCAGCAGCCCCAGCGGGAGAGGAGATACGCAGTATTTT.

This chain joins TRBV9 and TRBJ1-5; 9 nucleotides line up with TRBD1. The J segment lost 2 bases and the V segment lost 3 bases, leaving 6 bases of the junction unmatched. CDR1 and CDR2 from the germline V gene are SGDLS and YYNGEE. This CDR3 has 16 amino acids. Written as DNA, the CDR3 is TGTGCCAGCAGCGCGGACAGGGGAGATGGCAATCAGCCCCAGCATTTT. Its translation: CASSADRGDGNQPQHF.

V usage is TRBV27 and J usage is TRBJ2-2, with D perhaps TRBD1 (6 bases). Germline values: CDR1 MNHEY, CDR2 SMNVEV (reference sequence). V lost 7 bases, J lost 1 base, and 13 bases lay in between. This CDR3 is 15 amino acids long. CDR3 DNA: TGTGCCAGCAAATTCAGGGGTGAGAACACCGGGGAGCTGTTTTTT. This sequence encodes CASKFRGENTGELFF.

The gene calls are TRBV28 and TRBJ1-4; TRBD1 agrees at 10 bases. V was pared by 5 bases and J by 8 bases, with 8 bases of the junction left unmatched. The CDR3 sequence is 15 residues long. Germline V gene data show CDR1 as MDHEN and CDR2 as SYDVKM. CDR3 nucleotides: TGTGCCAGCAGTCTCCCGGGGACAGGGGACGAAAAACTGTTTTTT. This gives the protein CASSLPGTGDEKLFF.

This clone appeared a single time. V is TRBV4-1 and J is TRBJ2-3; tentative D call: TRBD1 (6 bases). V was cut by 6 bases and J by 2 bases, with 12 bases left in between. CDR3 length equals 14 residues. The germline CDR1 and CDR2 sequences are MGHRA and YSYEKL. The CDR3 is CASSGQLVTDTQYF. CDR3 coding DNA: TGCGCCAGCAGTGGACAGTTAGTCACAGATACGCAGTATTTT.

The chain carries TRBV5-4 and TRBJ1-6, with 8 bases fitting TRBD1. The CDR3 extends over 16 amino acids. V was pared by 0 bases and J by 2 bases, with 1 base of the junction left unmatched. CDR1 SGHNT and CDR2 YYREEE come from the germline V gene (reference sequence). CDR3 residues: CASSLDRGAYNSPLHF. CDR3 nucleotides: TGTGCCAGCAGCTTGGACAGGGGGGCCTATAATTCACCCCTCCACTTT.

J is TRBJ2-7 and V is TRBV28, with D tentatively TRBD1 (5 bases). CDR3 length: 13 amino acids. Germline V gives CDR1 MDHEN, CDR2 SYDVKM. The V end lost 6 bases, the J end lost 1 base, and 10 bases lay between the germline ends. The CDR3 region is CASRSQGSYEQYF. The CDR3, as DNA: TGTGCCAGCAGGTCGCAGGGATCCTACGAGCAGTACTTC.